This TCR beta chain was identified in a study of cytomegalovirus exposure and HLA in healthy donors. Looking at the study overall: A prior analysis found fewer than 120 million unique TCR beta sequences from 150 million to 200 million T cells. General study findings and limits: Reportedly, cytomegalovirus status was diagnosed with high sensitivity and specificity. As a later analysis showed, several of the most significant clusters appeared to be linked to common viral pathogens. Reports state that TCR beta sequences accurately predicted most subjects' HLA-A and HLA-B alleles.

V was clipped by 8 bases and J by 4 bases, with 13 bases between them. Germline V gives CDR1 SGHRS, CDR2 YFSETQ. This CDR3 is 12 amino acids long. The primer mix had 60 Vbeta and 13 Jbeta primers. Libraries were prepared by immunoSEQ multiplex PCR; TCRdb keeps only in-frame clonotypes and omits some of them. The sample yields around 180,000 clones, around 80% seen once. This clone was seen only a few times. Its antigen is unknown. The sequencing sample was made of PBMCs. V gene TRBV5-1 combines with J gene TRBJ2-7; a possible D gene is TRBD1 (6 bases). The source is a woman in her forties in good health and CMV-seronegative. This chain's CDR3 is CASYRVRYEQYF. The CDR3 DNA sequence: TGCGCCAGTTACAGGGTGAGGTACGAGCAGTACTTC. Supplemented by reference TRBV5-1 and TRBJ2-7, the full variable domain reads KAGVTQTPRYLIKTRGQQVTLSCSPISGHRSVSWYQQTPGQGLQFLFEYFSETQRNKGNFPGRFSGRQFSNSRSEMNVSTLELGDSALYLCASYRVRYEQYFGPGTRLTVT.